These 2 T cell receptor beta chains originate from one sample sequenced in a study of blood T cell repertoires in COVID-19. Sequencing used immunoSEQ multiplex PCR; TCRdb keeps in-frame clones, though not all of them. Among some 200,000 clones listed, around 89% were seen once. Material: peripheral blood. These receptors originate from a man aged 65 to 85 with acute or convalescent COVID-19.

J is TRBJ2-1 and V is TRBV6-5; 13 nucleotides align to TRBD2. Losses at the gene ends were 7 bases for V and 4 bases for J; bases not matched to a gene: 4. The CDR3 totals 15 residues. Germline assignment: CDR1 MNHEY and CDR2 SVGAGI. CDR3 bases: TGTGCCAGCACGGGACTAGCGGGATCGTACAATGAGCAGTTCTTC. Amino acid sequence: CASTGLAGSYNEQFF.

This chain joins TRBV5-1 and TRBJ1-5; 8 nucleotides align to TRBD1. CDR1 and CDR2 (germline): SGHRS, YFSETQ. V lost 4 bases, J lost 5 bases, and 8 bases stayed unmatched. This CDR3 is built from 15 residues. In DNA form, the CDR3 reads TGCGCCAGCAGCCGGACAGGGATGAAAGATCAGCCCCAGCATTTT. It encodes CASSRTGMKDQPQHF. Full variable domain (outside the CDR3, taken from reference TRBV5-1 and TRBJ1-5): KAGVTQTPRYLIKTRGQQVTLSCSPISGHRSVSWYQQTPGQGLQFLFEYFSETQRNKGNFPGRFSGRQFSNSRSEMNVSTLELGDSALYLCASSRTGMKDQPQHFGDGTRLSIL.